These T cell receptor beta chains were read from a single sample in a study of blood T cell repertoires in COVID-19. The assay was immunoSEQ multiplex PCR, and TCRdb's table has in-frame clones only and misses some. Found here are fewer than 95,000 clones, around 90% of them singletons; the top ten hold 4% to 5.5%. The specimen was peripheral blood. These receptors were obtained from a woman older than 75 with acute or convalescent COVID-19. The CDR3 runs from the conserved cysteine through the conserved F or W. A D gene is named only where the DNA matches it firmly. The size of a clone is reported for some rows only, either as once, few or many, or as a class for expanded clones.

D: TRBD2; V: TRBV7-6; size: once; J: TRBJ2-1; CDR3: CASSELAGGSRFNEQFF; DNA: TGTGCCAGCAGCGAGCTAGCGGGGGGGTCCCGATTCAATGAGCAGTTCTTC
D: -; V: TRBV30; size: -; J: TRBJ1-1; CDR3: CAWSVLDTEAFF; DNA: TGTGCCTGGAGTGTACTTGACACTGAAGCTTTCTTT
D: -; V: TRBV7-3; size: -; J: TRBJ1-5; CDR3: CASSLTTGQPQHF; DNA: TGTGCCAGCAGCTTAACGACGGGTCAGCCCCAGCATTTT
D: TRBD1; V: TRBV7-2; size: -; J: TRBJ2-7; CDR3: CASSQRQGPYEQYF; DNA: TGTGCCAGCAGCCAGAGACAGGGGCCCTACGAGCAGTACTTC
D: TRBD1; V: TRBV7-2; size: -; J: TRBJ1-6; CDR3: CASSLPMRTGGNSPLHF; DNA: TGTGCCAGCAGCCTACCGATGAGGACAGGGGGCAATTCACCCCTCCACTTT
D: TRBD2; V: TRBV30; size: -; J: TRBJ2-1; CDR3: CAWSLLAGGPDEQFF; DNA: TGTGCCTGGAGTCTCTTAGCGGGGGGGCCTGATGAGCAGTTCTTC
D: TRBD2; V: TRBV5-1; size: -; J: TRBJ2-3; CDR3: CASSLTSGSTDTQYF; DNA: TGCGCCAGCAGCTTGACTAGCGGGAGCACAGATACGCAGTATTTT
D: -; V: TRBV19; size: -; J: TRBJ2-7; CDR3: CASSISREYQQYF; DNA: TGTGCCAGTAGTATAAGTCGGGAGTACCAGCAGTACTTC
D: TRBD1; V: TRBV7-2; size: -; J: TRBJ2-5; CDR3: CASSPGQGQETQYF; DNA: TGTGCCAGCAGCCCCGGACAGGGTCAAGAGACCCAGTACTTC
D: -; V: TRBV10-3; size: -; J: TRBJ2-5; CDR3: CAITQAPQTQYF; DNA: TGTGCCATCACACAGGCCCCTCAGACCCAGTACTTC
D: TRBD2; V: TRBV2; size: -; J: TRBJ2-7; CDR3: CASTLAGVAYEQYF; DNA: TGTGCCAGCACCCTAGCGGGAGTAGCCTACGAGCAGTACTTC
D: TRBD1; V: TRBV14; size: -; J: TRBJ2-1; CDR3: CASSRQQGNYNEQFF; DNA: TGTGCCAGCAGCCGGCAACAGGGGAACTACAATGAGCAGTTCTTC
D: TRBD1; V: TRBV7-2; size: once; J: TRBJ1-1; CDR3: CASSSWDRGRAFF; DNA: TGTGCCAGCAGCTCCTGGGACAGGGGGCGTGCTTTCTTT
D: -; V: TRBV18; size: few; J: TRBJ2-2; CDR3: CASSPVFGMSTGELFF; DNA: TGTGCCAGCTCACCAGTTTTCGGGATGTCCACCGGGGAGCTGTTTTTT
D: TRBD1; V: TRBV2; size: -; J: TRBJ1-1; CDR3: CASSEAGTGAFF; DNA: TGTGCCAGCAGTGAAGCGGGGACAGGGGCTTTCTTT
D: -; V: TRBV2; size: -; J: TRBJ2-7; CDR3: CASSDTWQGQQYF; DNA: TGTGCCAGCAGTGATACGTGGCAGGGACAACAGTACTTC
D: -; V: TRBV13; size: -; J: TRBJ2-1; CDR3: CASSFVGEDEQFF; DNA: TGTGCCAGCAGCTTTGTGGGAGAGGATGAGCAGTTCTTC
D: -; V: TRBV7-8; size: -; J: TRBJ2-7; CDR3: CASSLGSRGEEQYF; DNA: TGTGCCAGCAGCTTAGGTAGCAGGGGGGAAGAGCAGTACTTC
D: TRBD2; V: TRBV3-1/TRBV3-2; size: -; J: TRBJ2-5; CDR3: CASLRREGLSETQYF; DNA: TGTGCCAGCCTGCGGCGGGAGGGCCTTTCCGAGACCCAGTACTTC
D: -; V: TRBV30; size: -; J: TRBJ2-6; CDR3: CAWSVTSRLGANVLTF; DNA: TGTGCCTGGAGTGTTACTAGCAGGCTTGGGGCCAACGTCCTGACTTTC
D: -; V: TRBV18; size: few; J: TRBJ2-2; CDR3: CASSPDRNTGELFF; DNA: TGTGCCAGCTCACCGGACAGGAACACCGGGGAGCTGTTTTTT
D: -; V: TRBV30; size: -; J: TRBJ2-2; CDR3: CAWSVYLLGELFF; DNA: TGTGCCTGGAGTGTTTATCTACTCGGGGAGCTGTTTTTT
D: TRBD1; V: TRBV7-2; size: -; J: TRBJ1-2; CDR3: CASSGTGTGGRGGYTF; DNA: TGTGCCAGCAGCGGAACCGGGACAGGGGGCCGCGGTGGCTACACCTTC